These 27 T cell receptor beta chains originate from one sample sequenced in a study of cytomegalovirus exposure and HLA in healthy donors. Primers: 60 Vbeta forward and 13 Jbeta reverse. This table comes from immunoSEQ multiplex PCR, and its TCRdb copy is limited to in-frame clones, with some not included. In the table there are approximately 150,000 clones, 60% to 80% of which are singletons. The sequenced sample consisted of PBMCs. All receptors come from a man in his forties or fifties in good health and CMV-seropositive.

V is TRBV28 and J is TRBJ1-2, with D tentatively TRBD1 (6 bases). V was shortened by 7 bases and J by 0 bases, with 12 bases between the two germline ends. The CDR3 has 14 amino acids. The V gene's germline CDR1 is MDHEN and CDR2 SYDVKM. Written as DNA, the CDR3 is TGTGCCAGCACCTATGGACAGTCTAACTATGGCTACACCTTC. Its translation: CASTYGQSNYGYTF.

The chain recombines TRBV2 with TRBJ2-1; D uncertain. Germline V gives CDR1 SNHLY, CDR2 FYNNEI. V lost 6 bases to trimming and J lost 4 bases, with 4 bases between them. The CDR3 has 11 amino acids. CDR3: CASRLYNEQFF. CDR3 nucleotides: TGTGCCAGCAGGCTATACAATGAGCAGTTCTTC.

J is TRBJ1-1 and V is TRBV2; D not resolved. The CDR3 runs 13 residues. Trimming shortened V by 10 bases and J by 4 bases, and 16 bases separated the two germline ends. Germline CDR1 SNHLY, CDR2 FYNNEI. This chain's CDR3 is CATTRGVGTEAFF. CDR3 DNA sequence: TGTGCCACCACCCGGGGAGTGGGCACTGAAGCTTTCTTT.

This clone came up a few times. J is TRBJ2-3 and V is TRBV6-5; D is perhaps TRBD1 (5 bases). The germline V and J ends were trimmed by 7 bases and 1 base, with 6 bases remaining between them. CDR3 length: 12 residues. Germline CDR1 reads MNHEY; CDR2 reads SVGAGI. CDR3 DNA: TGTGCCAGCAAGGGGTGCACAGATACGCAGTATTTT. Protein: CASKGCTDTQYF.

This clone has only a few counts. The chain has TRBV23-1 and TRBJ2-7; D possibly corresponds to TRBD2 (6 bases). TRBV23-1 is marked as an open reading frame, function uncertain. V was trimmed by 0 bases and J by 2 bases, leaving 14 bases between them. The CDR3 is 16 amino acids. CDR3 region: CASSQSRGRPTYEQYF. CDR3 bases: TGCGCCAGCAGTCAATCGCGGGGCAGACCAACCTACGAGCAGTACTTC.

In its sample, this clone was seen many times. The rearrangement uses TRBV7-6 and TRBJ2-7, with D perhaps matching TRBD1 (5 bases). This CDR3 has 11 residues. CDR1 and CDR2 from the germline V gene are SGHVS and FNYEAQ. Trimming removed 6 bases at V and 6 bases at J, with 9 bases between. The CDR3 DNA reads TGTGCCAGCAGTTCAGGGCTCGAGCAGTACTTC. As protein: CASSSGLEQYF.

The J gene is TRBJ2-7, the V gene TRBV28; no firm D call. Germline CDR1 reads MDHEN; CDR2 reads SYDVKM. V gave up 7 bases and J gave up 0 bases, with 19 bases separating them. The CDR3 loop spans 16 amino acids. The CDR3, as DNA: TGTGCCAGCAATTCCTTTCGAACTTCCTACTCCTACGAGCAGTACTTC. Protein product: CASNSFRTSYSYEQYF.

The chain links TRBV10-1 to TRBJ2-5; 7 nucleotides match TRBD1. The CDR3 extends over 15 amino acids. CDR1 WNHNN and CDR2 SYGVQD come from the germline V gene (reference sequence). The ends lost 2 bases at V and 1 base at J; junction bases unmatched: 4. The CDR3 protein is CASSEAGTAQETQYF. In DNA form, the CDR3 reads TGCGCCAGCAGTGAGGCCGGGACAGCCCAAGAGACCCAGTACTTC.

The V and J genes are TRBV5-8 and TRBJ2-2, with D possibly being TRBD1 (6 bases). Germline V gene data show CDR1 as SGHTS and CDR2 as YDEGEE. The V end lost 6 bases, the J end lost 3 bases, and 18 bases lay between the germline ends. The CDR3 contains 16 residues. In nucleotides, the CDR3 is TGTGCCAGCACCGCTAAGAGACAGGTGTACACCGGGGAGCTGTTTTTT. This sequence encodes CASTAKRQVYTGELFF.

This rearrangement joins TRBV13 to TRBJ1-1; D not resolved. Germline CDR1 PRHDT, CDR2 FYEKMQ (reference sequence). The CDR3 sequence is 13 residues long. V lost 4 bases and J 4 bases, leaving 10 bases between the germline ends. The CDR3 reads CASSSRRSTEAFF. For the CDR3, the DNA is TGTGCCAGCAGCTCTCGGAGGAGCACTGAAGCTTTCTTT.

This chain uses TRBV7-9 with TRBJ1-4, with 7 bases that match TRBD1. The CDR3 loop spans 15 amino acids. The germline CDR1 and CDR2 sequences are SEHNR and FQNEAQ (reference sequence). J lost 5 bases, V lost 2 bases, and 5 bases had no gene match. CDR3 residues: CASSLQGVKNEKLFF. In nucleotides, the CDR3 is TGTGCCAGCAGCTTACAGGGGGTGAAAAATGAAAAACTGTTTTTT.

The gene calls are TRBV28 and TRBJ1-4; 11 nucleotides line up with TRBD1. V shed 4 bases, J shed 8 bases, and the junction held 3 bases outside the gene matches. The CDR3 covers 14 residues. Germline CDR1 MDHEN, CDR2 SYDVKM. The DNA of the CDR3 is TGTGCCAGCAGTTCCGGGACAGGGGGGGAAAAACTGTTTTTT. Translated, it gives CASSSGTGGEKLFF.

At least ten counts were recorded for this clone. A junction end diverges from the germline sequence, so it may reflect a read error. The rearrangement links TRBV19 to TRBJ2-3; a possible D gene is TRBD2 (6 bases). CDR1 and CDR2 (germline): LNHDA, SQIVND (reference sequence). The CDR3 covers 16 residues. CDR3 in DNA: TGTGCCAGTAGCATAGACGGGGGAGGAAAGGCAGATACGCAGTATTTT. This codes for CASSIDGGGKADTQYF. The entire variable domain, with the rest obtained from reference TRBV19 and TRBJ2-3, is as follows: DGGITQSPKYLFRKEGQNVTLSCEQNLNHDAMYWYRQDPGQGLRLIYYSQIVNDFQKGDIAEGYSVSREKKESFPLTVTSAQKNPTAFYLCASSIDGGGKADTQYFGPGTRLTVL.

The J gene is TRBJ2-2, the V gene TRBV6-5; no definite D call. The CDR3 is made up of 12 amino acids. Germline lookup yields CDR1 MNHEY and CDR2 SVGAGI. With 2 bases removed from V and 6 bases from J, the gap between germline ends came to 4 bases. This CDR3 reads CASSYLPGELFF. CDR3 sequence (DNA): TGTGCCAGCAGTTACCTTCCCGGGGAGCTGTTTTTT.

The chain employs TRBV6-1 and TRBJ1-3, with no clear D. CDR1 and CDR2 from the germline V gene are MNHNS and SASEGT. The ends were cut back, 5 bases at V and 0 bases at J, with 5 bases in the middle. The CDR3 consists of 13 residues. The CDR3 protein is CASSQDSGNTIYF. As DNA, the CDR3 is TGTGCCAGCAGTCAGGACTCTGGAAACACCATATATTTT.

In DNA form, the CDR3 reads TGTGCCAGCAGCTTTTCCCCAGCGAGCTCCTACAATGAGCAGTTCTTC. It specifies CASSFSPASSYNEQFF. The V gene is TRBV7-2, the J gene TRBJ2-1; no definite D call. The V gene's germline CDR1 is SGHTA and CDR2 FQGNSA. The CDR3 runs 16 residues. Trimming pared 3 bases from V and 0 bases from J, leaving 12 bases between.

The chain uses TRBV21-1 and TRBJ2-4; the DNA was not compared with TRBD2, the D call given in the table. TRBV21-1 is shown as a pseudogene. This CDR3 contains 18 residues. The CDR3 DNA follows: TGTGCCAGCAGCAAAGGCCCAGTCGGGGGGGAAACCAAAAACATTCAGTACTTC. This codes for CASSKGPVGGETKNIQYF.

This rearrangement joins TRBV10-3 to TRBJ2-1, with 10 bases lining up with TRBD2. CDR1 is ENHRY, CDR2 SYGVKD, per germline. This CDR3 is built from 17 residues. Losses at the gene ends were 6 bases for V and 7 bases for J; bases not matched to a gene: 15. CDR3 sequence reads: CAIRKTSGDLQGNEQFF. CDR3 nucleotide sequence: TGTGCCATCAGGAAAACTAGCGGGGATTTACAGGGGAATGAGCAGTTCTTC.

Concerning this clone: At one end, the junction sequence differs from germline, possibly due to a read error. The chain carries TRBV11-2 and TRBJ2-4; possibly TRBD2 for D (6 bases). In germline, CDR1 is SGHAT, CDR2 FQNNGV. The CDR3 totals 17 residues. CDR3 amino acids: CASSLDGSGELKNSQYF. As DNA, the CDR3 is TGTGCCAGCAGCTTAGATGGTAGCGGAGAACTCAAAAACAGTCAGTACTTC.

This chain connects TRBV11-3 to TRBJ2-5; 7 bases fit TRBD2. The tail of the sequence fits TRBJ2-7 better, so the J call may be wrong. This CDR3 has 15 residues. Looked up from germline, CDR1 is SGHNT and CDR2 is YENEEA. This CDR3 is CASSLTKAGNYEQYF. The DNA for the CDR3 is TGTGCCAGCAGCTTAACGAAAGCGGGAAACTACGAGCAGTACTTC.

The chain has TRBV29-1 and TRBJ2-1; TRBD2 matches at 10 bases. CDR1 is SQVTM, CDR2 ANQGSEA, per germline. J gave up 11 bases and V 3 bases, and 7 bases lay outside the gene matches. This CDR3 spans 13 amino acids. CDR3 residues: CSVEQREGLKQFF. The CDR3, as DNA: TGCAGCGTTGAGCAGCGGGAGGGCCTCAAGCAGTTCTTC.

The chain links TRBV18 to TRBJ2-7; unclear D gene. The germline CDR1 and CDR2 sequences are KGHSH and LQKENI. V lost 3 bases, J lost 1 base, and 10 bases lay in between. This CDR3 is built from 14 residues. The CDR3 coding sequence is TGTGCCAGCTCACCCACAGAGTTTTCCTACGAGCAGTACTTC. Protein product: CASSPTEFSYEQYF. The full variable domain, with the rest looked up from reference TRBV18 and TRBJ2-7, is NAGVMQNPRHLVRRRGQEARLRCSPMKGHSHVYWYRQLPEEGLKFMVYLQKENIIDESGMPKERFSAEFPKEGPSILRIQQVVRGDSAAYFCASSPTEFSYEQYFGPGTRLTVT.

This clone was picked up a small number of times. The gene calls are TRBV2 and TRBJ1-2; no definite D call. The CDR3 contains 12 residues. Germline values: CDR1 SNHLY, CDR2 FYNNEI. Trimming left V 5 bases short and J 5 bases short, with 9 bases between. DNA of the CDR3: TGTGCCAGCAGTAGCTCCCCTTATGGCTACACCTTC. Translating gives CASSSSPYGYTF.

The rearrangement joins TRBV19 to TRBJ1-1; D remains unclear. The CDR3 is 13 amino acids. Germline V CDR1 and CDR2: LNHDA, SQIVND (reference sequence). V lost 5 bases, J lost 4 bases, and 11 bases lay in between. The CDR3 DNA sequence: TGTGCCAGTAGTGCGGGCCAAACCACTGAAGCTTTCTTT. This encodes CASSAGQTTEAFF.

In its sample, this clone was seen a few times. The rearrangement joins TRBV9 to TRBJ2-5; weak D call: TRBD1 (5 bases). CDR3 size: 14 residues. V dropped 0 bases and J dropped 2 bases, with 8 bases sitting between them. Germline-derived CDR1 and CDR2 are SGDLS and YYNGEE. The CDR3 is CASSVGGRQETQYF. The CDR3, as DNA: TGTGCCAGCAGCGTAGGGGGCAGGCAAGAGACCCAGTACTTC.

V is TRBV2 and J is TRBJ1-2; 12 bases match TRBD1. Germline assignment: CDR1 SNHLY and CDR2 FYNNEI. The CDR3 is made up of 12 amino acids. V dropped 6 bases and J dropped 12; count of bases not matched to a gene: 5. Here the CDR3 reads CASRPGQGANTF. The CDR3 region has the DNA TGTGCCAGCAGGCCGGGACAGGGGGCGAACACCTTC.

The J gene is TRBJ1-5, the V gene TRBV28; D is ambiguous. The V gene's germline CDR1 is MDHEN and CDR2 SYDVKM. Deletions cut 5 bases from V and 6 bases from J, with 8 bases between. This CDR3 is 12 amino acids long. DNA of the CDR3: TGTGCCAGCAGTCCCGGGAGTCAGCCCCAGCATTTT. Its protein is CASSPGSQPQHF.